These 32 T cell receptor beta chains were all obtained from the same sample, sequenced in a study of T cell clonotyping in hematopoietic cell transplantation. Described time point: recipient sample about 28 days before transplant, after cytoreduction. Assay used: immunoSEQ multiplex PCR; TCRdb lists only in-frame clones, some missing. Found here are about 36,000 clones, roughly 94% of them singletons; the top ten hold 1.5% to 2%. The material was peripheral blood mononuclear cells, obtained before stem cell transplant. Source of these receptors: a man aged 40-49 years with chronic myeloid leukemia. Some clones in this sample may be carry-over from other donors' samples.

This clone was recorded once. The J gene is TRBJ2-7, the V gene TRBV4-1, with no clear D. The CDR3 is 15 amino acids. Trimming left V 0 bases short and J 1 base short, with 10 bases between. Germline values: CDR1 MGHRA, CDR2 YSYEKL. In DNA, the CDR3 is TGCGCCAGCAGCCAAGATGGCGTTTTGTCCTACGAGCAGTACTTC. Encoded protein: CASSQDGVLSYEQYF.

The CDR3 nucleotides read TGTGCCAGTAGCGCAGGGAGTTATCAGCCCCAGCATTTT. Its protein is CASSAGSYQPQHF. The V and J genes are TRBV19 and TRBJ1-5; a weak D match, TRBD1 (5 bases). Trimming removed 6 bases from V and 5 bases from J, with 11 bases in between. There are 13 residues in the CDR3. The germline CDR1 and CDR2 sequences are LNHDA and SQIVND (reference sequence).

V gene TRBV19 combines with J gene TRBJ1-1; D perhaps matches TRBD1 (5 bases). The CDR3 runs 14 residues. V was trimmed by 4 bases and J by 4 bases, leaving 13 bases between them. CDR1 is LNHDA, CDR2 SQIVND, per germline (reference sequence). DNA of the CDR3: TGTGCCAGTAGTAAATGGGAGGGGAGCACTGAAGCTTTCTTT. Its translation is CASSKWEGSTEAFF.

In its sample, this clone was seen once. Other nucleotide sequences in the sample specify the same CDR3. The V gene is TRBV7-9, the J gene TRBJ1-5, with 9 bases that match TRBD1. Germline CDR1 reads SEHNR; CDR2 reads FQNEAQ (reference sequence). The CDR3 is 15 amino acids. The V gene end was trimmed by 1 base and the J gene end by 5 bases; junction bases not matched to a gene: 3. Here the CDR3 reads CASSLGTGVYQPQHF. The CDR3 bases are TGTGCCAGCAGCTTAGGGACAGGGGTATATCAGCCCCAGCATTTT.

CDR3 region: CSVDRTGSNEQYF. The CDR3 DNA reads as TGCAGCGTTGACCGGACAGGGAGCAACGAGCAGTACTTC. This rearrangement joins TRBV29-1 to TRBJ2-7; 8 nucleotides line up with TRBD1. This CDR3 spans 13 amino acids. Per germline, CDR1 SQVTM and CDR2 ANQGSEA. Germline trimming cut 3 bases from V and 5 bases from J; bases unmatched to any gene: 6.

This clone was counted a single time. The chain links TRBV28 to TRBJ2-7, with D possibly matching TRBD2 (5 bases). CDR1 MDHEN and CDR2 SYDVKM come from the germline V gene. The CDR3 runs to 15 residues. The ends were cut back, 3 bases at V and 0 bases at J, with 12 bases in the middle. In nucleotides, the CDR3 is TGTGCCAGCAGTTTTGAGAGGGCTCGCTCCTACGAGCAGTACTTC. It codes for CASSFERARSYEQYF.

The chain links TRBV9 to TRBJ2-2, with 11 bases fitting TRBD2. V was pared by 4 bases and J by 2 bases, with 4 bases of the junction left unmatched. CDR1 and CDR2 (germline): SGDLS, YYNGEE. The CDR3 consists of 16 residues. CDR3 in amino acids: CASSPGLAVNTGELFF. CDR3 coding DNA: TGTGCCAGCAGCCCGGGACTAGCGGTAAACACCGGGGAGCTGTTTTTT.

The gene calls are TRBV27 and TRBJ1-2, with 10 bases identical to TRBD1. The CDR3 loop spans 15 amino acids. Germline CDR1 and CDR2: MNHEY and SMNVEV (reference sequence). V lost 4 bases, J lost 3 bases, and 5 bases stayed unmatched. DNA for the CDR3: TGTGCCAGCAGTTGGGACAGGGGATCACACTATGGCTACACCTTC. Translating it yields CASSWDRGSHYGYTF.

This chain uses TRBV27 with TRBJ2-2, with TRBD1 as a possible D gene (6 bases). V lost 4 bases and J lost 6, with 15 bases in between. Looked up from germline, CDR1 is MNHEY and CDR2 is SMNVEV (reference sequence). The CDR3 consists of 15 residues. Written as DNA, the CDR3 is TGTGCCAGCAGTTACAGGGAGTCAGGGGCCGGGGAGCTGTTTTTT. As protein: CASSYRESGAGELFF.

Only a few counts were recorded for this clone. The rearrangement joins TRBV6-5 to TRBJ2-3, with D possibly TRBD2 on 6 matching bases. Per germline, CDR1 MNHEY and CDR2 SVGAGI. The CDR3 length is 13 residues. The CDR3 region has the DNA TGTGTAGTCGGGACTTCCCCCGGAGATACGCAGTATTTT. Protein product: CVVGTSPGDTQYF.

The CDR3 reads CASSVRTASGANVLTF. Here the CDR3 DNA reads TGCGCCAGCAGCGTCCGGACAGCCTCTGGGGCCAACGTCCTGACTTTC. The chain joins TRBV5-1 to TRBJ2-6, with TRBD1 as a possible D gene (6 bases). V lost 4 bases, J lost 0 bases, and 11 bases lay in between. Germline CDR1 reads SGHRS; CDR2 reads YFSETQ. The CDR3 has 16 amino acids.

V and J are TRBV6-5 and TRBJ2-4; the D call may be TRBD1 or TRBD2 (5 bases each). Per germline, CDR1 MNHEY and CDR2 SVGAGI. This CDR3 has 15 residues. V was pared by 2 bases and J by 4 bases, with 12 bases between. The CDR3 coding sequence is TGTGCCAGCAGTTACCACCGGGACCTTAAAAACATTCAGTACTTC. Translated, it gives CASSYHRDLKNIQYF.

The chain employs TRBV28 and TRBJ2-7; 7 nucleotides match TRBD1. Germline-derived CDR1 and CDR2 are MDHEN and SYDVKM. The V segment lost 3 bases and the J segment 2 bases; nucleotides outside the gene matches: 10. This CDR3 region has 16 residues. For the CDR3, the DNA is TGTGCCAGCAGTTTCCTCGTCAGGGGGTTCACCTACGAGCAGTACTTC. Amino acid sequence: CASSFLVRGFTYEQYF.

The rearrangement joins TRBV7-3 to TRBJ2-1; 12 bases line up with TRBD2. V gave up 5 bases and J gave up 8 bases; unmatched junction bases: 16. The CDR3 runs to 18 residues. CDR1 is SGHTA and CDR2 is FQGTGA in the germline V gene. The CDR3 reads CASSPTASGGAYIDEQFF. The DNA for the CDR3 is TGTGCCAGCAGCCCGACGGCTAGCGGGGGGGCCTATATCGATGAGCAGTTCTTC.

The chain uses TRBV7-8 and TRBJ2-2; D is ambiguous. This CDR3 region has 13 residues. Trimming left V 2 bases short and J 5 bases short, with 6 bases between. CDR1 is SGHVS and CDR2 is FQNEAQ in the germline V gene. The CDR3 region is CASSLLRTGELFF. Written as DNA, the CDR3 is TGTGCCAGCAGCTTATTAAGAACCGGGGAGCTGTTTTTT. Full variable domain (missing parts from reference TRBV7-8 and TRBJ2-2): GAGVSQSPRYKVAKRGQDVALRCDPISGHVSLFWYQQALGQGPEFLTYFQNEAQLDKSGLPSDRFFAERPEGSVSTLKIQRTQQEDSAVYLCASSLLRTGELFFGEGSRLTVL.

The chain is built from TRBV6-6 and TRBJ1-5, with 7 positions matching TRBD1. The germline gives CDR1 MNHNY, CDR2 SVGAGI (reference sequence). The CDR3 sequence is 16 residues long. J lost 4 bases, V lost 2 bases, and 8 bases had no gene match. The DNA of the CDR3 is TGTGCCAGCAGTTACGGGTCAGGGGGAGGTAATCAGCCCCAGCATTTT. Residues: CASSYGSGGGNQPQHF.

V usage is TRBV5-4 and J usage is TRBJ1-2; tentative D call: TRBD1 (5 bases). This CDR3 spans 15 amino acids. The ends were cut back, 3 bases at V and 3 bases at J, with 15 bases in the middle. Looked up from germline, CDR1 is SGHNT and CDR2 is YYREEE (reference sequence). This CDR3 reads CASSWKAGKDYGYTF. In DNA, the CDR3 is TGTGCCAGCAGCTGGAAGGCAGGGAAAGACTATGGCTACACCTTC. The complete variable domain, with remaining parts taken from reference TRBV5-4 and TRBJ1-2, reads ETGVTQSPTHLIKTRGQQVTLRCSSQSGHNTVSWYQQALGQGPQFIFQYYREEENGRGNFPPRFSGLQFPNYSSELNVNALELDDSALYLCASSWKAGKDYGYTFGSGTRLTVV.

The chain uses TRBV6-5 and TRBJ1-1; 8 positions agree with TRBD1. This CDR3 has 14 amino acids. Germline V gene data show CDR1 as MNHEY and CDR2 as SVGAGI. V was clipped by 7 bases and J by 2 bases; unmatched bases: 6. In DNA form, the CDR3 reads TGTGCCAGCACCACAGACAGGGGTAACACTGAAGCTTTCTTT. This sequence encodes CASTTDRGNTEAFF.

This chain joins TRBV7-2 and TRBJ2-3; D not certain. V lost 1 base and J 1 base, leaving 9 bases between the germline ends. Germline V gene data show CDR1 as SGHTA and CDR2 as FQGNSA. This CDR3 spans 15 amino acids. This CDR3 reads CASSLGFVGTDTQYF. The DNA for the CDR3 is TGTGCCAGCAGCTTAGGTTTTGTGGGCACAGATACGCAGTATTTT.

The V call is TRBV7-8, the J call TRBJ1-2; D is ambiguous. This CDR3 region has 14 residues. V lost 3 bases, J lost 4 bases, and 12 bases lay in between. Germline-derived CDR1 and CDR2 are SGHVS and FQNEAQ. For the CDR3, the DNA is TGTGCCAGCAGCTTGATGATGGGTAGCTATGGCTACACCTTC. Its protein is CASSLMMGSYGYTF.

The V call is TRBV5-1, the J call TRBJ1-5; the D is unclear. V was pared by 0 bases and J by 2 bases, with 9 bases between. The CDR3 length is 15 residues. Germline V gene sequence: CDR1 SGHRS, CDR2 YFSETQ. The CDR3 loop is CASSLGLSGNQPQHF. CDR3 sequence (DNA): TGCGCCAGCAGCTTGGGCCTGAGCGGCAATCAGCCCCAGCATTTT.

V is TRBV9 and J is TRBJ2-2; no clear D. CDR1 SGDLS and CDR2 YYNGEE come from the germline V gene. The CDR3 sequence is 12 residues long. Trimming stripped 3 bases from V and 5 bases from J, with 5 bases between. CDR3 DNA sequence: TGTGCCAGCAGCGGCCGTACCGGGGAGCTGTTTTTT. Translated: CASSGRTGELFF.

The J gene is TRBJ2-3, the V gene TRBV4-2; D unclear. Germline CDR1 is LGHNA and CDR2 is YNFKEQ. Trimming took off 0 bases at V and 3 bases at J, with 7 bases between the two ends. The CDR3 is 14 amino acids. The CDR3 bases are TGTGCCAGCAGCCAAGATGCAGGTACAGATACGCAGTATTTT. This codes for CASSQDAGTDTQYF.

This sequence joins TRBV4-3 and TRBJ1-5; perhaps TRBD1 as D (5 bases). CDR3 length: 13 amino acids. V dropped 3 bases and J dropped 4 bases, with 7 bases sitting between them. Germline CDR1 is LGHNA and CDR2 is YSLEER. The CDR3 DNA is TGCGCCAGCAGCCAGGACACAAATCAGCCCCAGCATTTT. Translated, it gives CASSQDTNQPQHF.

The rearrangement joins TRBV6-1 to TRBJ1-1, with TRBD1 identical over 7 bases. Germline trimming cut 1 base from V and 5 bases from J; bases unmatched to any gene: 16. The CDR3 totals 18 residues. Germline V CDR1 and CDR2: MNHNS, SASEGT. CDR3 protein: CASSEGVWGTASKTEAFF. The CDR3 nucleotides are TGTGCCAGCAGTGAAGGTGTCTGGGGGACAGCCTCGAAGACTGAAGCTTTCTTT.

The chain couples TRBV4-3 to TRBJ1-2, with 7 bases aligning to TRBD1. The length of the CDR3 is 16 residues. V gave up 0 bases and J gave up 6 bases; unmatched junction bases: 10. The germline V gene has CDR1 LGHNA and CDR2 YSLEER. This CDR3 reads CASSQEGGGQADGYTF. The CDR3 region has the DNA TGCGCCAGCAGCCAAGAAGGTGGAGGACAGGCGGATGGCTACACCTTC.

This clone was found once. The chain recombines TRBV4-1 with TRBJ1-2; tentatively, D is TRBD1 (5 bases). CDR3 length equals 16 residues. V shed 0 bases and J shed 2 bases, with 13 bases lying between them. Germline CDR1 MGHRA, CDR2 YSYEKL. The CDR3 coding sequence is TGCGCCAGCAGCCAAGATGACGGGACCTTGAACTATGGCTACACCTTC. This sequence encodes CASSQDDGTLNYGYTF.

J is TRBJ2-1 and V is TRBV28, with D perhaps matching TRBD2 (6 bases). Germline CDR1 is MDHEN and CDR2 is SYDVKM. Trimming left V 2 bases short and J 10 bases short, with 18 bases between. This CDR3 is 15 amino acids long. CDR3 sequence: CASSLDRWLAYEQFF. CDR3 bases: TGTGCCAGCAGTTTAGATCGCTGGCTAGCGTACGAGCAGTTCTTC.

This chain connects TRBV27 to TRBJ2-7, with a weak D call TRBD2 (6 bases). This CDR3 contains 13 residues. CDR1 MNHEY and CDR2 SMNVEV come from the germline V gene (reference sequence). V was shortened by 7 bases and J by 0 bases, with 10 bases between the two germline ends. The CDR3 sequence: CASTAGSSYEQYF. For the CDR3, the DNA is TGTGCCAGCACCGCCGGGAGCTCCTACGAGCAGTACTTC.

The CDR3 bases are TGTGCCATCAGTGTGGCGGCTAATGAAAAACTGTTTTTT. It translates to CAISVAANEKLFF. J is TRBJ1-4 and V is TRBV10-3; the D is unclear. This CDR3 spans 13 amino acids. Germline CDR1 ENHRY, CDR2 SYGVKD. V dropped 4 bases and J dropped 3 bases, with 6 bases sitting between them.

The J gene is TRBJ1-1, the V gene TRBV30, with 11 bases lining up with TRBD1. Looked up from germline, CDR1 is GTSNPN and CDR2 is SVGIG (reference sequence). The V gene end was trimmed by 0 bases and the J gene end by 4 bases; junction bases not matched to a gene: 4. The CDR3 has 15 amino acids. CDR3 bases: TGTGCCTGGAGTGTAGGAGGGACAGGGGGCACTGAAGCTTTCTTT. Its translation is CAWSVGGTGGTEAFF.

The chain recombines TRBV10-3 with TRBJ2-7; D unclear. Trimming cost V 0 bases and J 6 bases, with 9 bases left between them. This CDR3 region has 13 residues. Germline V gene sequence: CDR1 ENHRY, CDR2 SYGVKD. The CDR3 coding sequence is TGTGCCATCAGTGAGTCGGCAGGCACCGAGCAGTACTTC. Its protein is CAISESAGTEQYF.